The source of this T cell receptor beta chain is a study of blood T cell repertoires in COVID-19. Study as a whole: Italy, Spain and the United States were the sources of the convalescent and acute COVID-19 samples. Nucleic acid was either cDNA or gDNA, and it came from T cells, B-cell-depleted T cells, or PBMCs.

TCRdb's copy holds only in-frame clones and misses some; the assay was immunoSEQ multiplex PCR. Here the sample spans around 400,000 clones, approximately 87% being singletons. Trimming took off 4 bases at V and 1 base at J, with 9 bases between the two ends. The CDR3 loop spans 14 amino acids. Germline CDR1 and CDR2: SGHRS and YFSETQ. Seattle patient enrollment occurred during active infection, with longitudinal follow-up thereafter. The rearrangement uses TRBV5-1 and TRBJ2-1; TRBD1 is a possible D gene (6 bases). Sample: peripheral blood. The sequence was obtained from a woman aged 55 to 70 with COVID-19, enrolled during active disease. CDR3 loop: CASSKGQSYNEQFF. The CDR3 nucleotides are TGCGCCAGCAGCAAGGGACAATCCTACAATGAGCAGTTCTTC.